This entry lists 10 T cell receptor beta chains sequenced from one sample in a study of beta chain features in type 1 diabetes. The study reverse transcribed the entire isolated RNA, so it sequenced expressed TCRB transcripts. The repertoire was sequenced with immunoSEQ multiplex PCR; TCRdb's copy has only in-frame clones and lacks some. The table lists hundreds of thousands of clones, roughly 13% of them singletons. General observations from the study: In every one of the four CD4+ subsets, TCRB CDR3s were moderately but significantly shorter in Type 1 diabetes patients.

What these receptors recognize is not known. Material: naive CD4+ T cells from blood. The receptors originated from a man in his late teens or twenties with type 1 diabetes.

This clone was picked up a small number of times. This chain uses TRBV5-5 with TRBJ2-1; 12 nucleotides align to TRBD2. The J segment lost 0 bases and the V segment lost 2 bases, leaving 3 bases of the junction unmatched. Germline CDR1 and CDR2: SGHKS and YYEKEE (reference sequence). The CDR3 contains 17 residues. CDR3 region: CASSFGLAGHSYNEQFF. The CDR3 DNA reads TGTGCCAGCAGCTTCGGACTAGCGGGACACTCCTACAATGAGCAGTTCTTC.

The chain links TRBV12-5 to TRBJ2-1; 12 positions match TRBD2. V shed 1 base and J 3 bases; nucleotides not matched to a gene: 7. The germline CDR1 and CDR2 sequences are LGHNT and FRNRAP. The CDR3 has 18 residues. The CDR3 DNA reads TGTGCTAGTGGTTTGGCAGGACTAGCGGGGAGAAACTACAATGAGCAGTTCTTC. Encoded protein: CASGLAGLAGRNYNEQFF. Using reference TRBV12-5 and TRBJ2-1 for the parts outside the CDR3, the full variable domain is DARVTQTPRHKVTEMGQEVTMRCQPILGHNTVFWYRQTMMQGLELLAYFRNRAPLDDSGMPKDRFSAEMPDATLATLKIQPSEPRDSAVYFCASGLAGLAGRNYNEQFFGPGTRLTVL.

On this clone: Other DNA sequences in the same sample also yield this CDR3. The chain has TRBV6-5 and TRBJ1-2; D uncertain. The CDR3 has 15 residues. The V end lost 0 bases, the J end lost 7 bases, and 15 bases lay between the germline ends. Germline assignment: CDR1 MNHEY and CDR2 SVGAGI. CDR3 region: CASSYSTGPTGGYTF. CDR3 bases: TGTGCCAGCAGTTACTCAACCGGACCTACGGGTGGCTACACCTTC.

This clone showed up just a few times. The rearrangement joins TRBV7-2 to TRBJ2-7; TRBD2 matches at 8 bases. Germline CDR1 and CDR2: SGHTA and FQGNSA. Losses at the gene ends were 2 bases for V and 1 base for J; bases not matched to a gene: 7. The CDR3 is 16 residues long. The CDR3 DNA reads as TGTGCCAGCAGCTTATCTGGCGGGGGGAATTCCTACGAGCAGTACTTC. Translating it yields CASSLSGGGNSYEQYF. Drawing the rest from reference TRBV7-2 and TRBJ2-7, the complete variable domain is GAGVSQSPSNKVTEKGKDVELRCDPISGHTALYWYRQSLGQGLEFLIYFQGNSAPDKSGLPSDRFSAERTGGSVSTLTIQRTQQEDSAVYLCASSLSGGGNSYEQYFGPGTRLTVT.

V gene TRBV25-1 combines with J gene TRBJ2-7, with 8 bases aligning to TRBD1. CDR1 MGHDK and CDR2 SYGVNS come from the germline V gene. V was clipped by 1 base and J by 7 bases; unmatched bases: 3. The CDR3 totals 13 residues. The CDR3 sequence is CASSEFGTGEQYF. As DNA, the CDR3 is TGTGCCAGCAGTGAATTTGGGACAGGTGAGCAGTACTTC.

The sample holds a few counts of this clone. Written as DNA, the CDR3 is TGTGCCAGCAGGCCGGGGGGCGGAGTGTCCGAGCAGTACTTC. It translates to CASRPGGGVSEQYF. V gene TRBV7-2 combines with J gene TRBJ2-7; possible D gene TRBD2, 7 bases. The CDR3 has 14 amino acids. The V gene's germline CDR1 is SGHTA and CDR2 FQGNSA. Trimming took off 6 bases at V and 6 bases at J, with 18 bases between the two ends.

The chain couples TRBV5-4 to TRBJ2-1; possible D gene TRBD2, 5 bases. The germline gives CDR1 SGHNT, CDR2 YYREEE (reference sequence). V lost 4 bases and J lost 8, with 13 bases in between. This CDR3 spans 13 amino acids. CDR3 DNA sequence: TGTGCCAGCAGCATCGACCCCGGGGATGAGCAGTTCTTC. This encodes CASSIDPGDEQFF.

This clone was seen a few times. CDR3: CASSVGGNTEKLFF. CDR3 DNA: TGTGCCAGCAGTGTCGGGGGGAACACTGAAAAACTGTTTTTT. The chain combines TRBV2 with TRBJ1-4, with TRBD1 as a possible D gene (5 bases). The germline V and J ends were trimmed by 4 bases and 7 bases, with 13 bases remaining between them. The CDR3 runs to 14 residues. CDR1 is SNHLY and CDR2 is FYNNEI in the germline V gene.

This clone was found a few times. This chain links TRBV28 with TRBJ1-2; 7 bases fit TRBD1. Germline assignment: CDR1 MDHEN and CDR2 SYDVKM. This CDR3 has 14 residues. The junction had 4 bases not matched to a gene; V was cut back by 6 bases and J by 0 bases. CDR3 DNA sequence: TGTGCCAGCAGGTCGGACAGGTCTAACTATGGCTACACCTTC. This gives the protein CASRSDRSNYGYTF.

V and J are TRBV29-1 and TRBJ2-1, with D possibly being TRBD2 (6 bases). Germline-derived CDR1 and CDR2 are SQVTM and ANQGSEA. The V end lost 7 bases, the J end lost 0 bases, and 16 bases lay between the germline ends. CDR3 length: 15 residues. CDR3 region: CSDRSAGSSYNEQFF. In DNA form, the CDR3 reads TGCAGCGATCGATCGGCGGGGAGCTCCTACAATGAGCAGTTCTTC.